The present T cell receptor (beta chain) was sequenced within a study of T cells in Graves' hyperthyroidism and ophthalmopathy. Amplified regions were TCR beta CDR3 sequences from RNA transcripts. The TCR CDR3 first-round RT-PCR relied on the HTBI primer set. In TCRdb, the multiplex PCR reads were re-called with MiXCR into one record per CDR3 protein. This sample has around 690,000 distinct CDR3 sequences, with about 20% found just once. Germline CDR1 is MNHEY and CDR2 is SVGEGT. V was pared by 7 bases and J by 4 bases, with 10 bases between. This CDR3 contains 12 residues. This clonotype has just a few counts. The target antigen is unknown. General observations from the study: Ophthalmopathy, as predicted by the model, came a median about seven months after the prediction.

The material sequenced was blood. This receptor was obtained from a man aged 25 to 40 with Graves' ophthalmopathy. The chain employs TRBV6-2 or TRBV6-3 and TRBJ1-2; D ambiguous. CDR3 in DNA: TGTGCCAGCACCTCCGGGTCCTATGGCTACACCTTC. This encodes CASTSGSYGYTF.